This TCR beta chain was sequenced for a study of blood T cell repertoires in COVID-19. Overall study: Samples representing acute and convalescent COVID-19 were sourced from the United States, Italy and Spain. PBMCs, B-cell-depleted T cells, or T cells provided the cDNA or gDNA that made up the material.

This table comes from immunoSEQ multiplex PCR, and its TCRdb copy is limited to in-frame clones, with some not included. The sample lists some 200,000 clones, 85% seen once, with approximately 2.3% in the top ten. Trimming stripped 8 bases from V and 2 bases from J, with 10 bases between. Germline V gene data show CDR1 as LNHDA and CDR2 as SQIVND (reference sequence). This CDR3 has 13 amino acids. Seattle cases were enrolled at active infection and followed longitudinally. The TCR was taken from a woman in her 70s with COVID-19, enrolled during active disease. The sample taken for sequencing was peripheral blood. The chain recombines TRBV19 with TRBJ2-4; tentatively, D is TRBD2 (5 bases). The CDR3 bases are TGTGCCAGTGCGGGCGGGTCCAAAAACATTCAGTACTTC. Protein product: CASAGGSKNIQYF.